One and the same sample provided the 10 T cell receptor beta chains below, sequenced in a study of shared clonotypes between healthy human individuals. Assay used: immunoSEQ multiplex PCR; TCRdb lists only in-frame clones, some missing. The data hold approximately 2.3 million clones, with approximately 93% observed a single time. Sequencing was carried out using naive CD4+ T cells from PBMCs. Subset here: CD45RA+ positively selected. The receptor set was obtained from a man aged 18 to 29 in good health. Some clones in this sample may be carry-over from other donors' samples.

A single count supports this clone. The chain uses TRBV18 and TRBJ1-2; D not resolved. The CDR3 has 13 amino acids. Germline CDR1 and CDR2: KGHSH and LQKENI. The ends were cut back, 3 bases at V and 0 bases at J, with 5 bases in the middle. As DNA, the CDR3 is TGTGCCAGCTCACCGGAGACTAACTATGGCTACACCTTC. This gives the protein CASSPETNYGYTF.

The rearrangement uses TRBV11-2 and TRBJ2-1; 9 bases fit TRBD1. The germline gives CDR1 SGHAT, CDR2 FQNNGV. CDR3 length equals 17 residues. V lost 5 bases, J lost 1 base, and 9 bases stayed unmatched. CDR3 DNA: TGTGCCAGCAGCCCTATTTCACAGGGGGCATCCTACAATGAGCAGTTCTTC. This sequence encodes CASSPISQGASYNEQFF. Complete variable domain (other parts from reference TRBV11-2 and TRBJ2-1): EAGVAQSPRYKIIEKRQSVAFWCNPISGHATLYWYQQILGQGPKLLIQFQNNGVVDDSQLPKDRFSAERLKGVDSTLKIQPAKLEDSAVYLCASSPISQGASYNEQFFGPGTRLTVL.

The J gene is TRBJ2-1, the V gene TRBV29-1; 8 positions match TRBD2. Germline CDR1 and CDR2: SQVTM and ANQGSEA. The trim removed 4 bases at V and 7 bases at J, leaving 6 bases unmatched. The CDR3 has 13 residues. This chain's CDR3 is CSVAGRGWNEQFF. In DNA, the CDR3 is TGCAGCGTTGCCGGGAGGGGTTGGAATGAGCAGTTCTTC.

The CDR3: CASSPLGSWEQYF. The DNA for the CDR3 is TGTGCCAGCTCACCACTGGGGAGCTGGGAGCAGTACTTC. The gene calls are TRBV18 and TRBJ2-7; a possible D gene is TRBD2 (5 bases). CDR1 is KGHSH and CDR2 is LQKENI in the germline V gene. This CDR3 is 13 amino acids long. Trimming took 1 base from V and 7 from J, leaving 11 bases between them.

This clone occurred once. This chain uses TRBV15 with TRBJ2-3, with D perhaps matching TRBD1 (5 bases). V dropped 1 base and J dropped 3 bases, with 8 bases sitting between them. The CDR3 is 14 amino acids. Germline CDR1 LNHNV, CDR2 YYDKDF (reference sequence). The CDR3 loop is CATSRGAGTDTQYF. Written as DNA, the CDR3 is TGTGCCACCAGCAGAGGGGCAGGGACAGATACGCAGTATTTT.

V gene TRBV2 combines with J gene TRBJ2-3; no firm D call. With 8 bases removed from V and 0 bases from J, the gap between germline ends came to 15 bases. CDR3 length: 15 residues. Germline values: CDR1 SNHLY, CDR2 FYNNEI. The CDR3 DNA follows: TGTGCCAGCCGGCCCGAAACCCTGAGCACAGATACGCAGTATTTT. Translated: CASRPETLSTDTQYF.

A few counts support this clone. The chain is built from TRBV5-1 and TRBJ1-1; D is perhaps TRBD1 (5 bases). With 1 base removed from V and 7 bases from J, the gap between germline ends came to 14 bases. CDR1 SGHRS and CDR2 YFSETQ come from the germline V gene. This CDR3 contains 14 residues. The CDR3 region is CASSLTGVTVEAFF. The CDR3 coding sequence is TGCGCCAGCAGCTTGACAGGCGTAACCGTTGAAGCTTTCTTT.

The J gene is TRBJ1-2, the V gene TRBV29-1; TRBD1 might be the D (5 bases). The CDR3 has 13 amino acids. The ends were cut back, 3 bases at V and 8 bases at J, with 16 bases in the middle. Per germline, CDR1 SQVTM and CDR2 ANQGSEA. The chain's CDR3 is CSVDKGVLGGYTF. The CDR3 region has the DNA TGCAGCGTTGATAAAGGGGTTCTTGGAGGCTACACCTTC.

On this clone: This specimen includes other DNA sequences encoding the same CDR3. The chain is built from TRBV18 and TRBJ1-1; no clear D. This CDR3 region has 13 residues. Per the germline V gene, CDR1 is KGHSH and CDR2 is LQKENI. The V end lost 2 bases, the J end lost 3 bases, and 7 bases lay between the germline ends. The CDR3 sequence: CASSPFRDTEAFF. The CDR3, as DNA: TGTGCCAGCTCACCATTCCGCGACACTGAAGCTTTCTTT.

This rearrangement joins TRBV15 to TRBJ2-7; the D gene is possibly TRBD1 (5 bases). Trimming pared 1 base from V and 7 bases from J, leaving 8 bases between. Germline V gives CDR1 LNHNV, CDR2 YYDKDF (reference sequence). The CDR3 is made up of 12 amino acids. The CDR3 bases are TGTGCCACCAGCAGAGTAGGGGAAGAGCAGTACTTC. Its translation: CATSRVGEEQYF.